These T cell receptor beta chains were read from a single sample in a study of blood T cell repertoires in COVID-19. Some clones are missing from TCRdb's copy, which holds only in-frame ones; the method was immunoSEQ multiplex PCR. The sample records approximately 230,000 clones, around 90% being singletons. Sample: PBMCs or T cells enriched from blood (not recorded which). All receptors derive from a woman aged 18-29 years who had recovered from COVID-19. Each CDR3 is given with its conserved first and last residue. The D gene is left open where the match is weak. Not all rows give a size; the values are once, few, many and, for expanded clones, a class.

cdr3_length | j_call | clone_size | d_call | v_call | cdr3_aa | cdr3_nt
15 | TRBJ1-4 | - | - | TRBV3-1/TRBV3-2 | CASSQEGLGNEKLFF | TGTGCCAGCAGCCAGGAGGGGCTGGGTAATGAAAAACTGTTTTTT
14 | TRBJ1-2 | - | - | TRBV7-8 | CASSLLQGGDGYTF | TGTGCCAGCAGCTTATTACAGGGTGGGGATGGCTACACCTTC
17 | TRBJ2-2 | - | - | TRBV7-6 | CASSLETGAIRTGELFF | TGTGCCAGCAGCCTGGAGACAGGAGCCATTCGGACCGGGGAGCTGTTTTTT
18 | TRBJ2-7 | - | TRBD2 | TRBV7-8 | CASSLTVRRERLTYEQYF | TGTGCCAGCAGCTTAACTGTGCGGCGGGAGCGCCTTACCTACGAGCAGTACTTC
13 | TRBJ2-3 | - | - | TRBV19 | CASSFPSTDTQYF | TGTGCCAGTAGTTTCCCTAGCACAGATACGCAGTATTTT
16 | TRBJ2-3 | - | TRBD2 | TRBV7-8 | CASSPLAGGYTDTQYF | TGTGCCAGCAGCCCACTAGCGGGGGGATACACAGATACGCAGTATTTT
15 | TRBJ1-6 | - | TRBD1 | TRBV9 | CASSVVGTANSPLHF | TGTGCCAGCAGCGTAGTAGGGACAGCTAATTCACCCCTCCACTTT
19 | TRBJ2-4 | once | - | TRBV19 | CASSIGRVRAREAKNIQYF | TGTGCCAGTAGTATTGGAAGAGTCAGGGCCCGAGAAGCCAAAAACATTCAGTACTTC
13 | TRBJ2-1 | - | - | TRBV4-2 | CASSKGVWNEQFF | TGTGCCAGCAGCAAGGGGGTCTGGAATGAGCAGTTCTTC
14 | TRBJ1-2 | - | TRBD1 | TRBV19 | CASSGTGGGYGYTF | TGTGCCAGTAGTGGTACAGGGGGCGGTTATGGCTACACCTTC
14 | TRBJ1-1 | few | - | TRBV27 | CASSLSYTNTEAFF | TGTGCCAGCAGTTTATCGTACACCAACACTGAAGCTTTCTTT
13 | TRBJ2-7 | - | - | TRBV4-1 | CASSQRIADEQYF | TGCGCCAGCAGCCAACGAATAGCAGACGAGCAGTACTTC
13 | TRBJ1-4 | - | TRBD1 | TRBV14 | CASSRQGGEKLFF | TGTGCCAGCAGCCGACAGGGTGGGGAAAAACTGTTTTTT
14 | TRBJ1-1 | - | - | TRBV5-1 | CASSLAGGKTEAFF | TGCGCCAGCAGCTTGGCCGGGGGGAAGACTGAAGCTTTCTTT
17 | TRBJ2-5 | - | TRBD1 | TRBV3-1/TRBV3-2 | CASSLMVRQGARETQYF | TGTGCCAGCAGCCTTATGGTTAGGCAGGGGGCGAGAGAGACCCAGTACTTC
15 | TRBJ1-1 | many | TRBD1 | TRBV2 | CASRDRGFLNTEAFF | TGTGCCAGCAGAGACAGGGGCTTTTTGAACACTGAAGCTTTCTTT
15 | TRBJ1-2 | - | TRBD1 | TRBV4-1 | CASSQVGQGEHGYTF | TGCGCCAGCAGCCAAGTGGGACAGGGGGAACATGGCTACACCTTC
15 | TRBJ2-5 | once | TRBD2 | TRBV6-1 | CASRGLAGGQETQYF | TGTGCCAGCAGGGGACTAGCGGGGGGACAAGAGACCCAGTACTTC
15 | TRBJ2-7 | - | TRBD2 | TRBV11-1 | CASSDPQRGTYEQYF | TGTGCCAGCAGCGACCCCCAGCGGGGGACCTACGAGCAGTACTTC
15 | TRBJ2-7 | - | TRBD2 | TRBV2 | CASSERTSGNYEQYF | TGTGCCAGCAGTGAGAGGACTAGCGGGAACTACGAGCAGTACTTC
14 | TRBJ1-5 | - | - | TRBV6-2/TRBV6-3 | CASSYNTRGQPQHF | TGTGCCAGCAGTTACAATACACGGGGTCAGCCCCAGCATTTT
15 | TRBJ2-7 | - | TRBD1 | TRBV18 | CASSPIQGMGNEQYF | TGTGCCAGCTCACCAATACAGGGGATGGGGAACGAGCAGTACTTC
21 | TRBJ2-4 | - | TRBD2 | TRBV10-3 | CAISAKDGSGGAPLAKNIQYF | TGTGCCATCAGTGCCAAAGATGGGAGCGGGGGGGCCCCTCTAGCCAAAAACATTCAGTACTTC
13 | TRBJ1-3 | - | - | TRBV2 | CASKRGSGNTIYF | TGTGCCAGCAAGCGGGGCTCTGGAAACACCATATATTTT
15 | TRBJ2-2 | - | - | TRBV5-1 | CASSLPRGGTGELFF | TGCGCCAGCAGCTTGCCACGCGGCGGCACCGGGGAGCTGTTTTTT
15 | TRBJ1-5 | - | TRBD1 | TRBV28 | CASSLESTGGQPQHF | TGTGCCAGCAGTTTAGAATCTACAGGGGGTCAGCCCCAGCATTTT